The 7 T cell receptor beta chains reported below all come from one sample, sequenced in a study of human T cells and chemical hapten exposure. Time point: pre-sensitization, week 0. The treatment: therapeutic diphenylcyclopropenone sensitization with weekly scalp DPC. TCRdb re-called the RACE reads with MiXCR, one entry per CDR3 protein. The sample has about 120,000 distinct CDR3 sequences, about 13% seen once. Specimen: whole blood, collected in connection with sensitization to the hapten diphenylcyclopropenone (DPC). The receptors were gathered from a woman under 30 with alopecia areata. Some clones in this sample may be carry-over from other donors' samples.

This clonotype came up many times. The J gene is TRBJ2-7, the V gene TRBV7-9, with TRBD1 matching 8 bases. After removal of 1 base from V and 4 bases from J, the junction contained 3 bases not matched to a gene. The germline V gene encodes CDR1 SEHNR and CDR2 FQNEAQ (reference sequence). CDR3 size: 14 residues. CDR3 sequence: CASSLDRGLYEQYF. The DNA of the CDR3 is TGTGCCAGCAGCTTAGACAGGGGGTTGTACGAGCAGTACTTC.

This clonotype was picked up one time. The CDR3 region has the DNA TGCGCCAGCAGCCCCATAGACAGGGATAGGGACACTGAAGCTTTCTTT. This encodes CASSPIDRDRDTEAFF. This sequence joins TRBV5-1 and TRBJ1-1, with 7 bases matching TRBD1. Germline V gene lookup returns CDR1 SGHRS and CDR2 YFSETQ. The CDR3 has 16 amino acids. J gave up 3 bases and V 4 bases, and 12 bases lay outside the gene matches.

Ten or more counts support this clonotype. This chain links TRBV29-1 with TRBJ1-2; D is undetermined. V lost 4 bases and J 8 bases, leaving 11 bases between the germline ends. CDR3 length equals 11 residues. CDR1 is SQVTM, CDR2 ANQGSEA, per germline. The CDR3 coding sequence is TGCAGCGTTGTTCGAGACCGCGGCTACACCTTC. Residues: CSVVRDRGYTF.

This chain connects TRBV9 to TRBJ1-4, with 7 bases matching TRBD1. Germline CDR1 and CDR2: SGDLS and YYNGEE. V shed 3 bases and J 3 bases; nucleotides not matched to a gene: 8. This CDR3 has 16 amino acids. The CDR3 nucleotides read TGTGCCAGCAGCGGTCGTCAGGGGGAGGCTAATGAAAAACTGTTTTTT. Translating it yields CASSGRQGEANEKLFF.

This clonotype was counted a few times. This sequence joins TRBV15 and TRBJ2-1; tentatively, D is TRBD1 (5 bases). There are 15 residues in the CDR3. Germline-derived CDR1 and CDR2 are LNHNV and YYDKDF (reference sequence). Trimming left V 3 bases short and J 1 base short, with 10 bases between. The CDR3: CATSSERGSYNEQFF. The CDR3 nucleotides are TGTGCCACCAGCAGTGAAAGGGGATCCTACAATGAGCAGTTCTTC.

This clonotype was observed a handful of times. The V and J genes are TRBV10-1 and TRBJ2-2; 7 bases match TRBD1. From germline, CDR1 is WNHNN and CDR2 SYGVQD (reference sequence). J was trimmed by 4 bases and V by 5 bases; bases with no gene match: 7. CDR3 length equals 15 residues. CDR3 sequence (DNA): TGCGCCAGCAGTCCCTCGAACAGGGGCACCGGGGAGCTGTTTTTT. Protein product: CASSPSNRGTGELFF.

The chain joins TRBV12-3 or TRBV12-4 to TRBJ1-4; no clear D. CDR3 length: 15 amino acids. V dropped 5 bases and J dropped 0 bases, with 10 bases sitting between them. DNA of the CDR3: TGTGCCAGCAGTAATGATTTGGCAACTAATGAAAAACTGTTTTTT. Protein product: CASSNDLATNEKLFF.